This T cell receptor beta chain was found in a study of cytomegalovirus exposure and HLA in healthy donors. Study-level results: Presence/absence results assume similar sequencing depth per donor, which may not hold.

The PCR made use of 60 Vbeta and 13 Jbeta primers. Clones were sequenced by immunoSEQ multiplex PCR, and TCRdb holds only the in-frame ones, with some missing. This sample has approximately 140,000 clones; more than 75% occur once, and the top ten carry more than 3%. Only a few counts were recorded for this clone. As yet, its antigen is unknown. Between the trimmed V and J ends, which lost 3 bases and 7 bases, there was a span of 16 bases. Germline lookup yields CDR1 LNHDA and CDR2 SQIVND (reference sequence). This CDR3 has 15 amino acids. The sequencing input was PBMCs. The clonotype was recovered from a man aged 18 to 30 in good health and CMV-seronegative. The chain links TRBV19 to TRBJ1-5; maybe TRBD1 (6 bases). The CDR3 coding sequence is TGTGCCAGTAGTATCAGGGGCAGGGGAGGGCAGCCCCAGCATTTT. Translated: CASSIRGRGGQPQHF.